This T cell receptor (beta chain) was captured in a study of T cell clonality in common variable immunodeficiency. Control and CVID samples contributed equal amounts of genomic DNA. Data came from immunoSEQ multiplex PCR; TCRdb stores just in-frame clones and leaves some out. This sample has almost 20,000 clones and no singletons, with over 2% in the ten largest. Study-wide results and limits: Reportedly, TCR beta sequences from common variable immunodeficiency showed fewer deletions and N-nucleotide insertions. CVID subjects showed higher TCRbeta clonality than healthy controls.

Trimming left V 1 base short and J 2 bases short, with 9 bases between. Germline V gene lookup returns CDR1 SGHAT and CDR2 FQNNGV. CDR3 size: 15 residues. Patients had low serum IgG, IgA and/or IgM and specific antibody deficiency. Of CVID subjects, around 16 were female and roughly 30 male, mean age 40. This clone was recorded at least ten times. Its specificity is not known. The CDR3 extends 3 residues past the end of the read, so its final part is completed from the germline J gene. The chain recombines TRBV11-2 with TRBJ2-1; no reliable D call. Material for sequencing was peripheral blood mononuclear cells. The sequence was obtained from a human donor with common variable immunodeficiency. The CDR3 DNA, read in part, is TGTGCCAGCAGCTTAGTCCCACAACCCTACAATGAG. It translates to CASSLVPQPYNE. In full, the CDR3 is CASSLVPQPYNEQFF.